Presented here are 30 T cell receptor beta chains from one specimen sequenced in a study of cytomegalovirus exposure and HLA in healthy donors. Primers for the PCR totalled 60 Vbeta and 13 Jbeta. Here immunoSEQ multiplex PCR was the method, and the copy in TCRdb shows in-frame clones only, minus some. Of roughly 190,000 clones listed, roughly 68% are singletons. The specimen was PBMCs. The receptors were sampled from a woman in her 30s in good health and CMV-seronegative.

This chain joins TRBV19 and TRBJ1-2, with 8 nucleotides matching TRBD1. This CDR3 is 13 amino acids long. The V gene end was trimmed by 6 bases and the J gene end by 3 bases; junction bases not matched to a gene: 3. CDR1 and CDR2 (germline): LNHDA, SQIVND (reference sequence). The CDR3 DNA sequence: TGTGCCAGTAGCGCGACAGGGGACTATGGCTACACCTTC. Its translation: CASSATGDYGYTF. Complete variable domain (other parts from reference TRBV19 and TRBJ1-2): DGGITQSPKYLFRKEGQNVTLSCEQNLNHDAMYWYRQDPGQGLRLIYYSQIVNDFQKGDIAEGYSVSREKKESFPLTVTSAQKNPTAFYLCASSATGDYGYTFGSGTRLTVV.

The CDR3 DNA reads TGTGCCAGCAGCCTGGGACTAGCGGGAGGGGACTACGAGCAGTACTTC. Its translation is CASSLGLAGGDYEQYF. The rearrangement joins TRBV7-9 to TRBJ2-7; 16 nucleotides agree with TRBD2. CDR1 and CDR2 (germline): SEHNR, FQNEAQ (reference sequence). The CDR3 is 16 residues long. V shed 5 bases, J shed 3 bases, and the junction held 4 bases outside the gene matches.

This clone appeared once. The V gene is TRBV7-2, the J gene TRBJ2-2; TRBD1 matches 7 bases. The V gene's germline CDR1 is SGHTA and CDR2 FQGNSA. This CDR3 spans 16 amino acids. Losses at the gene ends were 7 bases for V and 7 bases for J; bases not matched to a gene: 15. CDR3 bases: TGTGCCAGCACCCTTAGACAGGGAGCGTTGGGCGGGGAGCTGTTTTTT. This translates into CASTLRQGALGGELFF.

This clone was seen more than once but under ten times. The V call is TRBV9, the J call TRBJ2-2; weak D call: TRBD1 (6 bases). CDR1 and CDR2 (germline): SGDLS, YYNGEE. Trimming removed 4 bases from V and 5 bases from J, with 15 bases in between. This CDR3 comprises 15 residues. CDR3 in amino acids: CASSPQLQGTGELFF. Here the CDR3 DNA reads TGTGCCAGCAGCCCCCAGCTGCAGGGGACCGGGGAGCTGTTTTTT.

The CDR3 coding sequence is TGTGCCAGCAGCTTACCATCTAACTATGGCTACACCTTC. It is translated as CASSLPSNYGYTF. J is TRBJ1-2 and V is TRBV7-9; the D is unclear. This CDR3 is 13 amino acids long. Germline assignment: CDR1 SEHNR and CDR2 FQNEAQ (reference sequence). Deletions cut 2 bases from V and 0 bases from J, with 4 bases between.

The chain uses TRBV9 and TRBJ2-5, with 10 bases that match TRBD1. CDR1 is SGDLS, CDR2 YYNGEE, per germline. CDR3 length equals 16 residues. Trimming removed 1 base from V and 5 bases from J; junction bases left unmatched: 8. CDR3 in DNA: TGTGCCAGCAGCGTACGGTGGGGACAGGGGAGGGAGACCCAGTACTTC. This encodes CASSVRWGQGRETQYF.

This chain connects TRBV6-1 to TRBJ1-2, with TRBD1 matching over 10 bases. The junction had 6 bases not matched to a gene; V was cut back by 0 bases and J by 8 bases. The CDR3 consists of 15 residues. Germline V gene data show CDR1 as MNHNS and CDR2 as SASEGT. The CDR3 is CASSEATRTGGGYTF. Here the CDR3 DNA reads TGTGCCAGCAGTGAAGCAACCCGGACAGGGGGAGGCTACACCTTC.

V is TRBV4-3 and J is TRBJ2-3; 9 bases match TRBD2. From germline, CDR1 is LGHNA and CDR2 YSLEER. The CDR3 consists of 17 residues. The J segment lost 2 bases and the V segment lost 0 bases, leaving 6 bases of the junction unmatched. In DNA form, the CDR3 reads TGCGCCAGCAGCCAAGAAAAGCGGGAGGCCTTCACAGATACGCAGTATTTT. Translated, it gives CASSQEKREAFTDTQYF.

This sequence joins TRBV2 and TRBJ1-1; tentatively, D is TRBD1 (5 bases). The germline V gene encodes CDR1 SNHLY and CDR2 FYNNEI. The CDR3 totals 12 residues. Between the trimmed V and J ends, which lost 4 bases and 4 bases, there was a span of 7 bases. Here the CDR3 reads CASSGGSTEAFF. The CDR3 DNA reads as TGTGCCAGCAGTGGGGGCTCCACTGAAGCTTTCTTT.

This CDR3 reads CASSSQKDTEAFF. Written as DNA, the CDR3 is TGTGCCAGCAGCTCACAGAAAGACACTGAAGCTTTCTTT. This rearrangement joins TRBV7-2 to TRBJ1-1; D not resolved. Germline V gene sequence: CDR1 SGHTA, CDR2 FQGNSA. This CDR3 comprises 13 residues. The V gene lost 4 bases and the J gene lost 3 bases, with 9 bases spanning the gap.

The chain employs TRBV5-5 and TRBJ2-7; 11 bases match TRBD1. V lost 1 base and J lost 5; bases outside the gene matches: 5. The germline gives CDR1 SGHKS, CDR2 YYEKEE (reference sequence). The CDR3 runs 15 residues. The CDR3: CASSLRTGGYNEQYF. The CDR3 DNA is TGTGCCAGCAGCTTGAGGACAGGGGGCTACAACGAGCAGTACTTC.

This sequence joins TRBV2 and TRBJ2-4; D is unresolved. V shed 8 bases and J shed 0 bases, with 14 bases lying between them. CDR1 is SNHLY, CDR2 FYNNEI, per germline. The CDR3 runs 15 residues. The chain's CDR3 is CASGRSTVAKNIQYF. DNA of the CDR3: TGTGCCAGCGGTAGAAGCACCGTAGCCAAAAACATTCAGTACTTC. Full variable domain (outside the CDR3, taken from reference TRBV2 and TRBJ2-4): EPEVTQTPSHQVTQMGQEVILRCVPISNHLYFYWYRQILGQKVEFLVSFYNNEISEKSEIFDDQFSVERPDGSNFTLKIRSTKLEDSAMYFCASGRSTVAKNIQYFGAGTRLSVL.

V gene TRBV5-4 combines with J gene TRBJ2-1, with D maybe TRBD2 (6 bases). The germline gives CDR1 SGHNT, CDR2 YYREEE (reference sequence). The CDR3 loop spans 14 amino acids. Trimming removed 1 base from V and 12 bases from J, with 17 bases in between. CDR3 coding DNA: TGTGCCAGCAGCTTGACCGGACTACCTCAAATGCAGTTCTTC. It codes for CASSLTGLPQMQFF. Full variable domain (remainder filled in from reference TRBV5-4 and TRBJ2-1): ETGVTQSPTHLIKTRGQQVTLRCSSQSGHNTVSWYQQALGQGPQFIFQYYREEENGRGNFPPRFSGLQFPNYSSELNVNALELDDSALYLCASSLTGLPQMQFFGPGTRLTVL.

The chain has TRBV19 and TRBJ1-2, with D possibly TRBD1 on 6 matching bases. Trimming cost V 6 bases and J 1 base, with 9 bases left between them. The CDR3 length is 13 residues. Germline V lookup: CDR1 LNHDA, CDR2 SQIVND (reference sequence). The CDR3 protein is CASRKDSNYGYTF. CDR3 sequence (DNA): TGTGCCAGTAGGAAGGACAGTAACTATGGCTACACCTTC.

The CDR3 protein is CASSFRRDRGHEQYF. CDR3 sequence (DNA): TGTGCCAGCAGCTTTCGACGGGACAGGGGCCACGAGCAGTACTTC. V is TRBV7-9 and J is TRBJ2-7; 10 nucleotides match TRBD1. V was clipped by 3 bases and J by 5 bases; unmatched bases: 7. The CDR3 has 15 residues. The germline CDR1 and CDR2 sequences are SEHNR and FQNEAQ (reference sequence).

DNA of the CDR3: TGTGCCAGCAGCCAAGAAGTACCAGCGGGAGGAGGGAGCTCCTACAATGAGCAGTTCTTC. Its protein product is CASSQEVPAGGGSSYNEQFF. The chain recombines TRBV14 with TRBJ2-1; 9 bases are a match to TRBD2. Unmatched junction bases numbered 12, after V lost 0 bases and J lost 0 bases. Germline CDR1 is SGHDN and CDR2 is FVKESK. CDR3 length: 20 residues.

The J gene is TRBJ2-7, the V gene TRBV18, with D unclear. Per the germline V gene, CDR1 is KGHSH and CDR2 is LQKENI. Trimming cost V 0 bases and J 4 bases, with 10 bases left between them. This CDR3 is built from 14 residues. The CDR3: CASSPPSSIYEQYF. CDR3 DNA sequence: TGTGCCAGCTCACCACCCAGTAGCATTTACGAGCAGTACTTC. The full variable domain, in which reference TRBV18 and TRBJ2-7 provide the parts outside the CDR3, is NAGVMQNPRHLVRRRGQEARLRCSPMKGHSHVYWYRQLPEEGLKFMVYLQKENIIDESGMPKERFSAEFPKEGPSILRIQQVVRGDSAAYFCASSPPSSIYEQYFGPGTRLTVT.

This clone was seen only once. The chain has TRBV5-5 and TRBJ2-3; 9 nucleotides agree with TRBD2. Unmatched junction bases numbered 15, after V lost 0 bases and J lost 4 bases. CDR1 and CDR2 from the germline V gene are SGHKS and YYEKEE (reference sequence). The CDR3 is made up of 19 amino acids. CDR3 amino acids: CASSLVHTSSGSFADTQYF. The CDR3 bases are TGTGCCAGCAGCTTGGTACATACAAGTAGCGGGAGTTTCGCAGATACGCAGTATTTT. The variable domain in full, completed from reference TRBV5-5 and TRBJ2-3, reads DAGVTQSPTHLIKTRGQQVTLRCSPISGHKSVSWYQQVLGQGPQFIFQYYEKEERGRGNFPDRFSARQFPNYSSELNVNALLLGDSALYLCASSLVHTSSGSFADTQYFGPGTRLTVL.

The chain links TRBV14 to TRBJ2-3; D call uncertain. V gave up 4 bases and J gave up 5 bases, with 19 bases separating them. Germline loops: CDR1 SGHDN, CDR2 FVKESK. The CDR3 runs to 16 residues. The CDR3, as DNA: TGTGCCAGCAGCCCTAGGAGAAACCTAGGTAGAGATACGCAGTATTTT. Amino acid sequence: CASSPRRNLGRDTQYF. The variable domain in full, completed from reference TRBV14 and TRBJ2-3, reads EAGVTQFPSHSVIEKGQTVTLRCDPISGHDNLYWYRRVMGKEIKFLLHFVKESKQDESGMPNNRFLAERTGGTYSTLKVQPAELEDSGVYFCASSPRRNLGRDTQYFGPGTRLTVL.

This clone was seen more than once but under ten times. This sequence joins TRBV9 and TRBJ2-2; 7 bases line up with TRBD2. Per the germline V gene, CDR1 is SGDLS and CDR2 is YYNGEE. V lost 0 bases to trimming and J lost 5 bases; unmatched junction nucleotides: 13. The CDR3 runs to 18 residues. CDR3: CASSVAIGGRAGTGELFF. CDR3 coding DNA: TGTGCCAGCAGCGTAGCGATCGGCGGGAGAGCTGGTACCGGGGAGCTGTTTTTT.

The rearrangement joins TRBV6-1 to TRBJ2-7, with 8 bases identical to TRBD2. Germline V gene sequence: CDR1 MNHNS, CDR2 SASEGT. With 5 bases clipped from V and 3 bases from J, the junction kept 6 bases outside the gene matches. CDR3 length: 14 residues. The CDR3 here is CASSPWTSSYEQYF. In DNA, the CDR3 is TGTGCCAGCAGTCCCTGGACTAGCAGCTACGAGCAGTACTTC.

This clone was counted a single time. One junction end disagrees with the germline gene, perhaps due to a read error. This same CDR3 is encoded by further DNA sequences in the sample. This rearrangement joins TRBV5-4 to TRBJ1-2; TRBD1 aligns across 9 bases. Germline CDR1 SGHNT, CDR2 YYREEE (reference sequence). CDR3 length: 15 amino acids. CDR3 nucleotide sequence: TGTGCCAGCAGCTTGGGGACAGGGGACTATTATGGTTACACCTTC. Protein: CASSLGTGDYYGYTF. The entire variable domain, with the rest obtained from reference TRBV5-4 and TRBJ1-2, is as follows: ETGVTQSPTHLIKTRGQQVTLRCSSQSGHNTVSWYQQALGQGPQFIFQYYREEENGRGNFPPRFSGLQFPNYSSELNVNALELDDSALYLCASSLGTGDYYGYTFGSGTRLTVV.

The V gene is TRBV30, the J gene TRBJ2-3; 14 bases line up with TRBD2. Germline V gene sequence: CDR1 GTSNPN, CDR2 SVGIG (reference sequence). The length of the CDR3 is 18 residues. V shed 6 bases and J 1 base; nucleotides not matched to a gene: 12. CDR3: CACRGTSGSVWGTDTQYF. CDR3 nucleotides: TGTGCCTGCCGAGGGACTAGCGGGAGCGTTTGGGGCACAGATACGCAGTATTTT.

The chain combines TRBV7-2 with TRBJ2-5; D is unclear. CDR3 length: 15 residues. The germline CDR1 and CDR2 sequences are SGHTA and FQGNSA. The germline V and J ends were trimmed by 5 bases and 3 bases, with 16 bases remaining between them. CDR3 protein: CASSRLPTSKETQYF. CDR3 bases: TGTGCCAGCAGCCGCCTCCCCACGAGCAAAGAGACCCAGTACTTC.

As to this clone: The junction and the germline gene differ at one end; a read error may be behind it. This sequence joins TRBV7-9 and TRBJ2-7, with a tentative D call TRBD2 (5 bases). CDR1 and CDR2 (germline): SEHNR, FQNEAQ (reference sequence). The CDR3 has 16 amino acids. The CDR3 coding sequence is TGTTCCAGCACCCCTCCAATGGGCGGGCCCACCTACGAGCAGTACTTC. This codes for CSSTPPMGGPTYEQYF.

This chain joins TRBV5-1 and TRBJ2-7, with 8 bases that match TRBD1. This CDR3 is 20 amino acids long. V gave up 4 bases and J gave up 3 bases; unmatched junction bases: 24. Germline CDR1 and CDR2: SGHRS and YFSETQ. The CDR3 sequence: CASSRRLGQGRVGVIYEQYF. In DNA form, the CDR3 reads TGCGCCAGCAGCCGTCGCCTCGGACAGGGTAGAGTTGGGGTTATCTACGAGCAGTACTTC.

The chain carries TRBV9 and TRBJ1-3; D unresolved. In germline, CDR1 is SGDLS, CDR2 YYNGEE. Between the trimmed V and J ends, which lost 1 base and 4 bases, there was a span of 3 bases. The CDR3 is 12 residues long. DNA for the CDR3: TGTGCCAGCAGCGTATCAGGAAACACCATATATTTT. Translated: CASSVSGNTIYF.

The rearrangement links TRBV5-1 to TRBJ2-7; the D gene is possibly TRBD2 (5 bases). The germline gives CDR1 SGHRS, CDR2 YFSETQ. CDR3 length: 13 residues. V was trimmed by 1 base and J by 3 bases, leaving 8 bases between them. The CDR3 loop is CASSLSGNYEQYF. CDR3 sequence (DNA): TGCGCCAGCAGCTTGTCGGGGAACTACGAGCAGTACTTC. Filled out from reference TRBV5-1 and TRBJ2-7, the complete variable domain reads KAGVTQTPRYLIKTRGQQVTLSCSPISGHRSVSWYQQTPGQGLQFLFEYFSETQRNKGNFPGRFSGRQFSNSRSEMNVSTLELGDSALYLCASSLSGNYEQYFGPGTRLTVT.

This chain joins TRBV27 and TRBJ1-5; no firm D call. Trimming cost V 2 bases and J 4 bases, with 6 bases left between them. Germline V gene sequence: CDR1 MNHEY, CDR2 SMNVEV (reference sequence). The CDR3 runs 13 residues. This CDR3 is CASSLAVNQPQHF. DNA of the CDR3: TGTGCCAGCAGTTTAGCAGTTAATCAGCCCCAGCATTTT.

The V and J genes are TRBV29-1 and TRBJ2-1; 8 bases align to TRBD1. Germline V gene data show CDR1 as SQVTM and CDR2 as ANQGSEA. This CDR3 is built from 12 residues. V lost 6 bases to trimming and J lost 7 bases; unmatched junction nucleotides: 5. CDR3 protein: CSVSRQGNEQFF. DNA for the CDR3: TGCAGCGTCTCCCGACAGGGGAATGAGCAGTTCTTC.